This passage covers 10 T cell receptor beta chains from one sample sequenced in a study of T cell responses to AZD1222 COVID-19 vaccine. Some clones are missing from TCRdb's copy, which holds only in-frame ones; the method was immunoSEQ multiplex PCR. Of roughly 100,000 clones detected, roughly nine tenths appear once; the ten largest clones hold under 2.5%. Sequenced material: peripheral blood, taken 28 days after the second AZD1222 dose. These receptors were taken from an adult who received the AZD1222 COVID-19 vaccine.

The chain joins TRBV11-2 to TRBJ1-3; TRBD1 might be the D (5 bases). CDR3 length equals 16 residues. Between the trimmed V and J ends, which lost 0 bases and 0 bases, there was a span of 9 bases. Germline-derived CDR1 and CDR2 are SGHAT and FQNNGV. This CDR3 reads CASSLDPRGSGNTIYF. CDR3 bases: TGTGCCAGCAGCTTAGACCCGAGGGGCTCTGGAAACACCATATATTTT.

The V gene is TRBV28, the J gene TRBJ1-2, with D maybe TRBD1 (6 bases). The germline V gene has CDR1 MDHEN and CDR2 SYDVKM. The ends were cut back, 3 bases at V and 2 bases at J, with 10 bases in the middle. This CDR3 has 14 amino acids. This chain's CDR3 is CASSFAGGNYGYTF. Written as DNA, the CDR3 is TGTGCCAGCAGTTTTGCGGGGGGCAACTATGGCTACACCTTC.

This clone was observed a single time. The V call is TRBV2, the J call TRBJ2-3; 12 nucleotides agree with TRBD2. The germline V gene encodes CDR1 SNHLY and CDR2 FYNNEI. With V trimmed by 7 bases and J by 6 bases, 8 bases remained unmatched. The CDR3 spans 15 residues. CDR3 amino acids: CASTRLAGDLDTQYF. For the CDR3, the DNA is TGTGCCAGCACTCGACTAGCGGGAGATCTGGATACGCAGTATTTT.

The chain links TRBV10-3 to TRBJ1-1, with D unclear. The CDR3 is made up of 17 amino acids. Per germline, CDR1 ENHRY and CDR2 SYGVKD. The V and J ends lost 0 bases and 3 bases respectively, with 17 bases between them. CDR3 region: CAISESKRGLIDTEAFF. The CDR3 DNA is TGTGCCATCAGTGAGTCGAAAAGAGGACTCATCGACACTGAAGCTTTCTTT.

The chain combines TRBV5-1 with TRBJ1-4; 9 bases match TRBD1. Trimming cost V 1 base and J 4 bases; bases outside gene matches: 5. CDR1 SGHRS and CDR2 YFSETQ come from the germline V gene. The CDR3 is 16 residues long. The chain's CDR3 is CASSLNLGQGNEKLFF. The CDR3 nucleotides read TGCGCCAGCAGCTTGAACCTGGGACAGGGTAATGAAAAACTGTTTTTT.

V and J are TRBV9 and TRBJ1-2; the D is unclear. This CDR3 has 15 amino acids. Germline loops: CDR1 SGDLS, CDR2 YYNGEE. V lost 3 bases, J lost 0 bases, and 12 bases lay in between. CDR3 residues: CASSARPQSNYGYTF. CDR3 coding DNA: TGTGCCAGCAGCGCCAGGCCCCAGTCTAACTATGGCTACACCTTC.

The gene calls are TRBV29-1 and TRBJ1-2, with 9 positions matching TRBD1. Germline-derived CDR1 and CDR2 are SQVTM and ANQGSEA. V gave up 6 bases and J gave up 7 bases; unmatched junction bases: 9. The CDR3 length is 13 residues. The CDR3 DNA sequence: TGCAGCGTAGACCTACAGGGGGCCCGTGGCTACACCTTC. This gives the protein CSVDLQGARGYTF.

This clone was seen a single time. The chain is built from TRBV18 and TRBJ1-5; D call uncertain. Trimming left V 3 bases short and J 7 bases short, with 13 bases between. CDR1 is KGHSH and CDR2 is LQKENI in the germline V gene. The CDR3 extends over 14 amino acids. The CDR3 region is CASSPPPSQQPQHF. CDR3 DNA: TGTGCCAGCTCACCCCCACCAAGTCAACAGCCCCAGCATTTT.

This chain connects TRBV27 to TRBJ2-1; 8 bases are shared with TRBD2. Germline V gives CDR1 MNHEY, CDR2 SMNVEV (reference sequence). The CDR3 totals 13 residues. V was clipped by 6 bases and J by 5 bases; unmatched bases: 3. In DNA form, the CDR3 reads TGTGCCAGCAGAATACTAGCGGACAATGAGCAGTTCTTC. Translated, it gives CASRILADNEQFF.

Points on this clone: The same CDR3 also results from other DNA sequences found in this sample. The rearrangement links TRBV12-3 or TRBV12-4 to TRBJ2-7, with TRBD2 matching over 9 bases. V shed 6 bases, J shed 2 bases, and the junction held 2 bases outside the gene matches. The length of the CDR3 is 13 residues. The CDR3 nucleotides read TGTGCCAGCAGGACTAGCGGAACCTACGAGCAGTACTTC. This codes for CASRTSGTYEQYF.